This TCR beta chain was found in a study of blood T cell repertoires in COVID-19. Study as a whole: Samples came from the United States, Italy and Spain, spanning acute and convalescent COVID-19.

Produced via immunoSEQ multiplex PCR; TCRdb's table is partial and in-frame only. The sample lists roughly 330,000 clones, more than 75% occurring once. CDR3 length: 16 amino acids. Per the germline V gene, CDR1 is SGHTA and CDR2 is FQGNSA. The junction had 10 bases not matched to a gene; V was cut back by 2 bases and J by 6 bases. Ages ranged from roughly 18 to 100 years, with residence in some 25 US areas. J is TRBJ2-3 and V is TRBV7-2; 8 nucleotides line up with TRBD2. This clonotype was obtained from a young woman who had recovered from COVID-19. Sequenced sample: PBMCs or T cells enriched from blood (not recorded which). The CDR3 DNA reads as TGTGCCAGCAGCTTACGGGGGGGAGGAACGTCGGATACGCAGTATTTT. Translation: CASSLRGGGTSDTQYF.